This T cell receptor beta chain was sequenced during a study of memory CD4+ T cells and cytomegalovirus serostatus. Study background: This sample comes from healthy Belgian adults, 8 to 10 CMV seropositive, approximately 23 seronegative. Study conclusions and caveats: Repertoires predicted CMV serostatus with median bootstrapped AUC of about 0.94.

The sort gate was single viable CD3+CD4+CD8-CD45RO+ cells for memory CD4+ T cells. Serum IgG to CMV pp150, pp28, p38 and p52 defined serostatus. CD4+ T cells were isolated by positive magnetic selection. Note on this clone: Its antigen is unidentified.

V was shortened by 2 bases and J by 2 bases, with 18 bases between the two germline ends. This CDR3 has 17 residues. Germline V gene lookup returns CDR1 SNHLY and CDR2 FYNNEI. TCRdb's table, derived via immunoSEQ multiplex PCR, lists solely in-frame clones and lacks some. This table holds tens of thousands of clones, around 80% found once. The V and J genes are TRBV2 and TRBJ2-5; D is possibly TRBD1 or TRBD2 (7 bases each). Sequenced input: memory CD4+ T cells from blood. This TCR derives from an adult in good health and CMV-seronegative. The CDR3 coding sequence is TGTGCCAGCAGTGAATCAGGGGGGAGCGGGATACAAGAGACCCAGTACTTC. Translating it yields CASSESGGSGIQETQYF.